The 25 T cell receptor beta chains presented below share a single source sample, sequenced in a study of cytomegalovirus exposure and HLA in healthy donors. This PCR relied on a set of 60 Vbeta primers and 13 Jbeta primers. Profiled with immunoSEQ multiplex PCR; TCRdb holds only in-frame clones, not every one. The sample holds about 110,000 clones. What was sequenced was PBMCs. These receptors were taken from a man aged 25-45 years in good health and CMV-seronegative.

DNA of the CDR3: TGTGCCAGTACCCCACAGGGTATCTATGGCTACACCTTC. Its protein is CASTPQGIYGYTF. The V call is TRBV19, the J call TRBJ1-2, with D maybe TRBD1 (6 bases). The CDR3 is 13 amino acids. Germline V gives CDR1 LNHDA, CDR2 SQIVND (reference sequence). V was trimmed by 7 bases and J by 4 bases, leaving 13 bases between them.

The genes are TRBV5-4 and TRBJ2-1; no reliable D call. The CDR3 spans 15 residues. Trimming shortened V by 1 base and J by 0 bases, and 8 bases separated the two germline ends. Germline values: CDR1 SGHNT, CDR2 YYREEE (reference sequence). The CDR3 sequence: CASSLIQDSYNEQFF. The CDR3 bases are TGTGCCAGCAGCTTGATCCAGGACTCCTACAATGAGCAGTTCTTC.

The J gene is TRBJ1-2, the V gene TRBV5-5; weak D call: TRBD1 (5 bases). Looked up from germline, CDR1 is SGHKS and CDR2 is YYEKEE (reference sequence). Trimming cost V 1 base and J 7 bases, with 17 bases left between them. This CDR3 is built from 15 residues. CDR3 protein: CASSLSGGELVGYTF. DNA of the CDR3: TGTGCCAGCAGCTTGTCGGGAGGGGAGTTAGTTGGCTACACCTTC.

J is TRBJ1-2 and V is TRBV6-6, with TRBD1 as a possible D gene (5 bases). Between the trimmed V and J ends, which lost 7 bases and 6 bases, there was a span of 15 bases. The germline V gene encodes CDR1 MNHNY and CDR2 SVGAGI (reference sequence). The CDR3 totals 13 residues. The CDR3 is CASIGGVYDGYTF. In nucleotides, the CDR3 is TGTGCCAGCATCGGGGGAGTTTACGATGGCTACACCTTC.

For the CDR3, the DNA is TGCAGCGTTGAAGTCAGGGAGGGCACTGAAGCTTTCTTT. Translating it yields CSVEVREGTEAFF. The chain carries TRBV29-1 and TRBJ1-1; weak D call: TRBD1 (5 bases). This CDR3 contains 13 residues. CDR1 is SQVTM and CDR2 is ANQGSEA in the germline V gene. V was clipped by 1 base and J by 4 bases, with 10 bases between them.

The rearrangement joins TRBV5-1 to TRBJ2-3, with 11 bases that match TRBD1. Looked up from germline, CDR1 is SGHRS and CDR2 is YFSETQ. Trimming took 3 bases from V and 3 from J; bases not matched to a gene: 3. This CDR3 is built from 15 residues. This CDR3 reads CASSYGQGATDTQYF. The CDR3 DNA sequence: TGCGCCAGCAGCTATGGACAGGGGGCAACAGATACGCAGTATTTT.

The chain uses TRBV27 and TRBJ1-4; no clear D gene. Germline CDR1 MNHEY, CDR2 SMNVEV (reference sequence). Trimming removed 5 bases at V and 8 bases at J, with 21 bases between. CDR3 length: 16 residues. The CDR3 here is CASSPPGGYTGEKLFF. CDR3 nucleotide sequence: TGTGCCAGCAGTCCCCCCGGAGGGTATACTGGCGAAAAACTGTTTTTT. The full variable domain, rest sourced from reference TRBV27 and TRBJ1-4, is EAQVTQNPRYLITVTGKKLTVTCSQNMNHEYMSWYRQDPGLGLRQIYYSMNVEVTDKGDVPEGYKVSRKEKRNFPLILESPSPNQTSLYFCASSPPGGYTGEKLFFGSGTQLSVL.

The chain links TRBV5-4 to TRBJ2-7; D is unclear. CDR1 is SGHNT, CDR2 YYREEE, per germline (reference sequence). V was trimmed by 0 bases and J by 0 bases, leaving 4 bases between them. The CDR3 spans 13 residues. CDR3 nucleotides: TGTGCCAGCAGCTTGGCCAGCTCCTACGAGCAGTACTTC. This encodes CASSLASSYEQYF.

This chain uses TRBV5-1 with TRBJ2-7, with a weak D call TRBD1 (6 bases). The length of the CDR3 is 15 residues. Germline loops: CDR1 SGHRS, CDR2 YFSETQ. V was shortened by 5 bases and J by 2 bases, with 17 bases between the two germline ends. The CDR3 is CASRTTGTEPYEQYF. In DNA, the CDR3 is TGCGCCAGCAGAACCACAGGGACGGAGCCCTACGAGCAGTACTTC.

The chain joins TRBV5-6 to TRBJ1-1; D possibly corresponds to TRBD1 (5 bases). Per the germline V gene, CDR1 is SGHDT and CDR2 is YYEEEE. The ends were cut back, 4 bases at V and 0 bases at J, with 16 bases in the middle. The CDR3 has 16 amino acids. The CDR3 DNA is TGTGCCAGCAGCCCGAACTGGGGCAGCTTGAACACTGAAGCTTTCTTT. This translates into CASSPNWGSLNTEAFF.

Note on this clone: This CDR3 is missing its conserved last phenylalanine or tryptophan, likely due to a read error. The chain uses TRBV7-9 and TRBJ1-2, with 7 bases identical to TRBD1. The CDR3 spans 13 residues. J gave up 4 bases and V 5 bases, and 4 bases lay outside the gene matches. Germline V CDR1 and CDR2: SEHNR, FQNEAQ (reference sequence). Here the CDR3 reads CASSHRDSYGYTL. The CDR3 DNA reads as TGTGCCAGCAGCCATAGGGACAGCTATGGCTACACCCTC.

Worth noting for this clone: Other DNA sequences in this specimen translate into the identical CDR3. The chain recombines TRBV5-1 with TRBJ2-7, with a tentative D call TRBD1 (5 bases). The CDR3 consists of 13 residues. Germline V gene lookup returns CDR1 SGHRS and CDR2 YFSETQ. V shed 0 bases and J shed 12 bases, with 16 bases lying between them. The CDR3 protein is CASSLGLLGARYF. The CDR3 DNA reads as TGCGCCAGCAGCTTGGGGTTGCTAGGGGCACGGTACTTC.

The rearrangement links TRBV6-5 to TRBJ1-5; 10 bases align to TRBD1. CDR1 and CDR2 (germline): MNHEY, SVGAGI. This CDR3 is 15 amino acids long. The trim removed 2 bases at V and 6 bases at J, leaving 4 bases unmatched. In nucleotides, the CDR3 is TGTGCCAGCAGTTACCGACAGGGGGCGGCTCAGCCCCAGCATTTT. It translates to CASSYRQGAAQPQHF.

V is TRBV18 and J is TRBJ2-7; the D gene is possibly TRBD1 (5 bases). V lost 3 bases to trimming and J lost 7 bases, with 7 bases between them. This CDR3 is built from 11 residues. Germline V gives CDR1 KGHSH, CDR2 LQKENI. In nucleotides, the CDR3 is TGTGCCAGCTCACCGGGGCCAGAGCAGTACTTC. It encodes CASSPGPEQYF.

The chain's CDR3 is CASGLLSGTSGGTNTGELFF. DNA of the CDR3: TGTGCTAGTGGTTTGCTATCCGGGACTAGCGGGGGGACGAACACCGGGGAGCTGTTTTTT. The V and J genes are TRBV12-5 and TRBJ2-2; the match to TRBD2 covers 15 bases. Per germline, CDR1 LGHNT and CDR2 FRNRAP. This CDR3 has 20 amino acids. Losses at the gene ends were 2 bases for V and 0 bases for J; bases not matched to a gene: 7.

This rearrangement joins TRBV19 to TRBJ1-5, with D unresolved. CDR1 is LNHDA, CDR2 SQIVND, per germline (reference sequence). CDR3 length: 14 amino acids. V lost 3 bases and J lost 2, with 8 bases in between. Here the CDR3 DNA reads TGTGCCAGTAGTATTAGGCAGGGCAATCAGCCCCAGCATTTT. It encodes CASSIRQGNQPQHF. The full variable domain, completed using reference TRBV19 and TRBJ1-5, is DGGITQSPKYLFRKEGQNVTLSCEQNLNHDAMYWYRQDPGQGLRLIYYSQIVNDFQKGDIAEGYSVSREKKESFPLTVTSAQKNPTAFYLCASSIRQGNQPQHFGDGTRLSIL.

The chain has TRBV6-5 and TRBJ2-1; 10 bases line up with TRBD1. The CDR3 sequence is 15 residues long. The ends lost 0 bases at V and 7 bases at J; junction bases unmatched: 3. Germline V CDR1 and CDR2: MNHEY, SVGAGI. CDR3 residues: CASSYSVGQGNEQFF. The CDR3 bases are TGTGCCAGCAGTTACTCGGTGGGACAGGGGAATGAGCAGTTCTTC.

The CDR3 sequence is CASSATGAGIYEQYF. The CDR3 coding sequence is TGTGCCAGCAGTGCTACAGGGGCCGGAATCTACGAGCAGTACTTC. The chain joins TRBV2 to TRBJ2-7; TRBD1 agrees at 7 bases. V shed 4 bases, J shed 3 bases, and the junction held 9 bases outside the gene matches. There are 15 residues in the CDR3. Germline V gene sequence: CDR1 SNHLY, CDR2 FYNNEI.

The rearrangement uses TRBV4-3 and TRBJ2-5; maybe TRBD1 (5 bases). V shed 0 bases and J shed 5 bases, with 13 bases lying between them. CDR1 is LGHNA and CDR2 is YSLEER in the germline V gene. The CDR3 spans 15 residues. CDR3: CASSQEGREGETQYF. The CDR3 DNA reads as TGCGCCAGCAGCCAAGAAGGCAGGGAAGGGGAGACCCAGTACTTC.

V gene TRBV4-1 combines with J gene TRBJ2-7; D ambiguous. CDR1 is MGHRA, CDR2 YSYEKL, per germline. The CDR3 runs to 16 residues. V lost 0 bases and J 2 bases, leaving 14 bases between the germline ends. The CDR3 is CASSQDGSGLAYEQYF. The CDR3 DNA follows: TGCGCCAGCAGCCAAGATGGTTCGGGTTTGGCCTACGAGCAGTACTTC.

This chain joins TRBV11-2 and TRBJ2-5, with 8 bases matching TRBD1. V was pared by 6 bases and J by 5 bases, with 8 bases of the junction left unmatched. The CDR3 covers 14 residues. Germline values: CDR1 SGHAT, CDR2 FQNNGV. The CDR3 DNA reads as TGTGCCAGCAGTCCAGGGGGCCCCCGGGAGACCCAGTACTTC. Its protein is CASSPGGPRETQYF.

This chain connects TRBV6-5 to TRBJ2-7; 7 bases are a match to TRBD2. The J segment lost 3 bases and the V segment lost 6 bases, leaving 11 bases of the junction unmatched. Germline lookup yields CDR1 MNHEY and CDR2 SVGAGI. The CDR3 has 15 amino acids. CDR3 region: CASSNVGTMGYEQYF. In DNA form, the CDR3 reads TGTGCCAGCAGCAACGTCGGGACTATGGGCTACGAGCAGTACTTC.

The chain carries TRBV7-9 and TRBJ2-7, with D possibly TRBD1 on 6 matching bases. The CDR3 loop spans 12 amino acids. CDR1 SEHNR and CDR2 FQNEAQ come from the germline V gene (reference sequence). Trimming left V 6 bases short and J 2 bases short, with 8 bases between. The CDR3 nucleotides are TGTGCCAGCAGACAGGGCACCTACGAGCAGTACTTC. This encodes CASRQGTYEQYF.

The chain is built from TRBV9 and TRBJ2-2; 7 bases align to TRBD1. V gave up 2 bases and J gave up 2 bases; unmatched junction bases: 3. The CDR3 loop spans 15 amino acids. Germline assignment: CDR1 SGDLS and CDR2 YYNGEE. The chain's CDR3 is CASSVGQVNTGELFF. Here the CDR3 DNA reads TGTGCCAGCAGCGTCGGACAGGTTAACACCGGGGAGCTGTTTTTT.

This chain links TRBV5-1 with TRBJ2-2; 10 bases fit TRBD2. The CDR3 totals 18 residues. J was trimmed by 4 bases and V by 0 bases; bases with no gene match: 9. Germline CDR1 and CDR2: SGHRS and YFSETQ. Here the CDR3 reads CASSLAGASGGITGELFF. The CDR3 bases are TGCGCCAGCAGCTTGGCCGGGGCTAGCGGGGGCATCACCGGGGAGCTGTTTTTT.